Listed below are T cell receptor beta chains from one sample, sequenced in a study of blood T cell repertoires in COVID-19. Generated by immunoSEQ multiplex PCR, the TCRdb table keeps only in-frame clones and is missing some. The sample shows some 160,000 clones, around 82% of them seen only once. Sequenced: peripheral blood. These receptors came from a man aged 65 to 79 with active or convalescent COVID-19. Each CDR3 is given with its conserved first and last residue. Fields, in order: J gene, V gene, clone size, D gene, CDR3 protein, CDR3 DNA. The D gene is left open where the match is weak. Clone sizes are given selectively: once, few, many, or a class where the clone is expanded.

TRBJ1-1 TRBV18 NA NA CASSSSRGRAEAFF TGTGCCAGCTCGTCTTCCAGGGGAAGGGCTGAAGCTTTCTTT
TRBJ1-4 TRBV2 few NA CASSERQTLSKLFF TGTGCCAGCAGTGAAAGACAGACTTTAAGCAAACTGTTTTTT
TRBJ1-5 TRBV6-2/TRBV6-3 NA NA CASSYSSAGPRPQHF TGTGCCAGCAGTTACTCGAGTGCAGGGCCCAGACCCCAGCATTTT
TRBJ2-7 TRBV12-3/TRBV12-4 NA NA CASSFGSSYEQYF TGTGCCAGCAGTTTTGGGAGCTCCTACGAGCAGTACTTC
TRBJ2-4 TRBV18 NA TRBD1 CASSGGQGKNIQYF TGTGCCAGCTCAGGTGGACAGGGAAAAAACATTCAGTACTTC
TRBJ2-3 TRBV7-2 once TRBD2 CASSATSVADTQYF TGTGCCAGCAGCGCGACTAGCGTGGCAGATACGCAGTATTTT
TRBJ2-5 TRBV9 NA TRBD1 CASSANGQGRGETQYF TGTGCCAGCAGCGCCAATGGACAGGGGAGGGGGGAGACCCAGTACTTC
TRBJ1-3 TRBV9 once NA CASSVGTYSSGNTIYF TGTGCCAGCAGCGTGGGGACATACAGCTCTGGAAACACCATATATTTT
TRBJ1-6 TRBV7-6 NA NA CASSNREKLNSPLHF TGTGCCAGCAGCAACAGGGAAAAGCTAAATTCACCCCTCCACTTT
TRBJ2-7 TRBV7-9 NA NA CASSLGLGPYEQYF TGTGCCAGCAGCTTAGGTCTGGGCCCCTACGAGCAGTACTTC
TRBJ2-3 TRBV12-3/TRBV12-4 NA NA CATLGQGTDTQYF TGTGCCACCCTAGGGCAGGGGACAGATACGCAGTATTTT
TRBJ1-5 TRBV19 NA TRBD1 CASRPGQGRYQPQHF TGTGCCAGTAGACCGGGACAGGGACGGTATCAGCCCCAGCATTTT
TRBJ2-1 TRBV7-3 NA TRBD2 CASSLGLAEARNEQFF TGTGCCAGCAGCTTGGGACTAGCGGAGGCCCGGAACGAGCAGTTCTTC
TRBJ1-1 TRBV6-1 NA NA CASSEQRRTEAFF TGTGCCAGCAGTGAACAGAGGAGGACTGAAGCTTTCTTT